This T cell receptor beta chain was recovered during a study of identical twins. Study findings and constraints: Invariant T cells like MAIT and iNKT could partly confound the zero-insertion analyses.

This clonotype has more than one count but fewer than ten. Its antigen is still unknown. TCRdb recomputed calls from the 5' RACE reads with MiXCR, one row per CDR3 protein. The top ten clones hold 2.5% to 3.5% of a sample with 570,000 or so distinct CDR3 sequences, 9.6% of them seen once. The germline V gene encodes CDR1 MDHEN and CDR2 SYDVKM. The CDR3 covers 15 residues. V lost 1 base and J 5 bases, leaving 13 bases between the germline ends. There were only healthy Caucasians among the donors. These records were also assigned to another study, of yellow fever vaccine responses in identical twins. That study reports: Twins' T cell vaccine responses reportedly looked partly convergent, partly personalized.

The specimen sequenced was PBMCs. V is TRBV28 and J is TRBJ2-3; perhaps TRBD2 as D (6 bases). The TCR sequence derives from a young woman in good health. DNA of the CDR3: TGTGCCAGCAGTTTATTAGAGGGAGGCCGAGATACGCAGTATTTT. Its translation is CASSLLEGGRDTQYF.